Listed here is a single T cell receptor beta chain. As processed by the authors: Quantification of nucleated cells was approximated via reference gene primer amplification. Sequencing used immunoSEQ multiplex PCR; TCRdb keeps in-frame clones, though not all of them. That table gives V, J and clone size, and the DNA gave D and trimming. The sample has about 160,000 clones, approximately 90% seen once. CDR1 and CDR2 (germline): SNHLY, FYNNEI. This CDR3 comprises 13 residues. V was trimmed by 7 bases and J by 8 bases, leaving 16 bases between them. This specimen belongs to a study of blood T cell repertoires in COVID-19. At the level of the study: The samples span acute and convalescent COVID-19 from the United States, Italy and Spain. Nucleic acid was either cDNA or gDNA, and it came from T cells, B-cell-depleted T cells, or PBMCs.

The genes are TRBV2 and TRBJ2-3; possibly TRBD2 for D (5 bases). The specimen was peripheral blood. The TCR comes from a man between 18 and 29 years old with acute or convalescent COVID-19. The CDR3 spells CASTRTGVGTQYF. Here the CDR3 DNA reads TGTGCCAGCACCAGAACCGGGGTGGGTACGCAGTATTTT.